This entry lists 6 T cell receptor beta chains sequenced from one sample in a study of breast tumors, draining lymph nodes, adjacent tissues. Samples came from axillary lymph nodes draining the breast cancer. TCRdb redid the calling of the multiplex PCR reads with MiXCR, one entry per CDR3 protein. The table includes under 85,000 distinct CDR3 sequences, roughly a fifth detected once. The sequencing sample was made of axillary lymph node tissue. The receptors were gathered from a female donor with breast cancer. Some clones in this sample may be carry-over from other donors' samples.

As to this clonotype: A much larger clone lies one base from this, so it may be a read error. The chain combines TRBV6-5 with TRBJ1-2, with 7 bases fitting TRBD1. Germline CDR1 reads MNHEY; CDR2 reads SVGAGI. V gave up 5 bases and J gave up 3 bases; unmatched junction bases: 9. The CDR3 runs 15 residues. CDR3 protein: CASSTWTGRDYGYTF. The DNA of the CDR3 is TGTGCCAGCAGTACCTGGACAGGAAGAGACTATGGCTACACCTTC.

This clonotype was seen many times. This chain connects TRBV7-2 to TRBJ2-5; TRBD2 might be the D (5 bases). This CDR3 comprises 14 residues. Germline V gives CDR1 SGHTA, CDR2 FQGNSA. Trimming left V 2 bases short and J 1 base short, with 8 bases between. The chain's CDR3 is CASSLTTIQETQYF. CDR3 DNA sequence: TGTGCCAGCAGCTTAACGACTATCCAAGAGACCCAGTACTTC. The whole variable domain, remainder taken from reference TRBV7-2 and TRBJ2-5, is GAGVSQSPSNKVTEKGKDVELRCDPISGHTALYWYRQSLGQGLEFLIYFQGNSAPDKSGLPSDRFSAERTGGSVSTLTIQRTQQEDSAVYLCASSLTTIQETQYFGPGTRLLVL.

The chain couples TRBV27 to TRBJ2-5; 11 positions agree with TRBD1. CDR1 and CDR2 (germline): MNHEY, SMNVEV (reference sequence). V shed 4 bases, J shed 5 bases, and the junction held 6 bases outside the gene matches. The CDR3 contains 15 residues. CDR3: CASSSWTGGSETQYF. The CDR3 nucleotides read TGTGCCAGCAGTTCCTGGACAGGGGGCTCCGAGACCCAGTACTTC.

With regard to this clonotype: A clone one base away is much larger, so this may be a read error. The chain has TRBV4-2 and TRBJ1-4; D is perhaps TRBD1 (5 bases). Germline CDR1 is LGHNA and CDR2 is YNFKEQ. This CDR3 has 15 residues. The DNA for the CDR3 is TGTGCCAGCAGCCAAGATAGTCAGGGAAATGAAAGACTGTTTTTT. Amino acid sequence: CASSQDSQGNERLFF.

At least ten counts were recorded for this clonotype. This chain connects TRBV2 to TRBJ1-5; 8 nucleotides match TRBD1. From germline, CDR1 is SNHLY and CDR2 FYNNEI. This CDR3 is built from 14 residues. Trimming removed 4 bases from V and 4 bases from J; junction bases left unmatched: 3. The CDR3 DNA sequence: TGTGCCAGCAGTGGACAGGGGAAGAATCAGCCCCAGCATTTT. It yields the protein CASSGQGKNQPQHF.

This clonotype was seen at least ten times. The chain is built from TRBV12-3 or TRBV12-4 and TRBJ2-3; 11 nucleotides line up with TRBD2. This CDR3 is 14 amino acids long. The ends lost 5 bases at V and 5 bases at J; junction bases unmatched: 3. This chain's CDR3 is CASSNGLAGDTQYF. Written as DNA, the CDR3 is TGTGCCAGCAGTAATGGACTAGCGGGAGATACGCAGTATTTT.